This entry describes one TCR beta chain. The data were obtained in a study of T cell changes during pregnancy in multiple sclerosis. This CDR3 spans 15 amino acids. V lost 4 bases and J lost 6; bases outside the gene matches: 7. CDR1 SGHNT and CDR2 YYREEE come from the germline V gene (reference sequence). The table came from immunoSEQ multiplex PCR; TCRdb's copy has only in-frame clones and leaves some out. The data hold over 65,000 clones, with approximately 89% observed a single time. The starting material was peripheral blood, obtained in the first trimester of pregnancy. The chain links TRBV5-4 to TRBJ2-2; 9 bases are shared with TRBD1. This TCR was recovered from a female donor in good health, enrolled as a control in a pregnancy study. CDR3 DNA: TGTGCCAGCAGCATAGCCGGGACAGGGCCCGGGGAGCTGTTTTTT. This codes for CASSIAGTGPGELFF.